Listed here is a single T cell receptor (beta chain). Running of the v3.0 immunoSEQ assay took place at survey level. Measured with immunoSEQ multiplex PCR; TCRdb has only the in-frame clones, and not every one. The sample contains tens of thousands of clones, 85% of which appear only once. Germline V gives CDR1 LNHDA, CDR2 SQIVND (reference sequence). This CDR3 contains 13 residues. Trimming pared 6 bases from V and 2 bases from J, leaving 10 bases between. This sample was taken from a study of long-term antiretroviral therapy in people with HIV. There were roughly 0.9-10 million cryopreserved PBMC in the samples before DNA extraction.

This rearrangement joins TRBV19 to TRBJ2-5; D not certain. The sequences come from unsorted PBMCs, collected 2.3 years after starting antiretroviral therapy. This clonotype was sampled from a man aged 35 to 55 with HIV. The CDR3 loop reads CASSPRQQETQYF. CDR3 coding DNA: TGTGCCAGTAGCCCGAGACAACAAGAGACCCAGTACTTC.